The source of this T cell receptor beta chain is a study of OX40 agonist ivuxolimab in advanced cancers. The CDR3 extends over 15 amino acids. Per germline, CDR1 SGDLS and CDR2 YYNGEE. Turning to this clone: The junction differs from germline at one of its ends, possibly a read error.

The protocol was immunoSEQ multiplex PCR, while the TCRdb copy is restricted to in-frame clones and leaves out a portion. The sample lists fewer than 55,000 clones; 80% to 90% were seen once. The genes are TRBV9 and TRBJ1-3; D not certain. The material was CD4+ or CD8+ T cells sorted from blood, obtained in a trial of the OX40 agonist ivuxolimab. This sequence originates from an adult with an advanced solid tumor such as melanoma, head and neck, liver or kidney cancer. CDR3 DNA sequence: TGTGCCGGCAGCTCTCATTGGGCCTCTGGAAACACCATATATTTT. This translates into CAGSSHWASGNTIYF. The full variable domain, completed using reference TRBV9 and TRBJ1-3, is DSGVTQTPKHLITATGQRVTLRCSPRSGDLSVYWYQQSLDQGLQFLIQYYNGEERAKGNILERFSAQQFPDLHSELNLSSLELGDSALYFCAGSSHWASGNTIYFGEGSWLTVV.